This TCR beta chain was recorded in a study of CD8+CD57+ T cells in acquired aplastic anemia (dated by TCRdb to the late 2010s). Turning to the overall study: On average, sorted CD4+ and CD8+ cells yielded roughly 3.4 ug of extracted DNA, with a range of about 0.19 to 30 ug. A CD8+CD57+ expansion meant a frequency higher than the mean frequency seen in healthy subjects.

Profiling of TCR beta VDJ combinations and CDR3 sequences used genomic DNA as the template. An Illumina HiSeq 2000 was used for TCR repertoire sequencing. The original methods were these. TRBV/TRBJ rearrangement plots, CDR3 size and DJ length profiles, and Simpson's diversity index were used to evaluate the repertoires. The immunodominant clone was defined as the most abundant DNA sequence in deep sequencing data. CDR3 amino acid sequences were checked for sharing across subjects and were also compared against the VDJdb database and published repertoires. The raw public data were reprocessed by TCRdb itself: fastp quality trimming at Q25, MiXCR clonotype calling, in-frame beta chains only. Every entry covers one CDR3 protein and lists the most common genes and DNA from its rows. TCRdb's processing, not the authors', yielded these V and J calls. In all, the sample holds approximately 120,000 distinct CDR3 sequences, and about 40% of those were seen once. Around 2.7% of the sample is held by the ten biggest clonotypes.

On the study overall, not on this receptor specifically: Approximately 27 CD8+ CDR3 sequences were found in both patients and controls but appeared to be highly expressed in patients and within the immunodominant clones of the patients. CD8+ Simpson's diversity did not differ significantly between patients and healthy controls (P=0.060).

From a lookup of the germline V gene, CDR1 and CDR2 are SGHVS and FQNEAQ. V was cut back by 6 bases and J by 0 bases, leaving a gap of 16 bases between them. The CDR3 has 16 amino acids, counting the end cysteine and phenylalanine. The only DNA kept is the CDR3, 48 bases in frame from the first base. The patients picked for sequencing were ones in whom flow cytometry had shown an expansion of CD8+CD57+ cells. Severe acquired aplastic anemia was diagnosed in all patients according to International Study of Aplastic Anemia and Agranulocytosis and Camitta criteria. At the time blood was sampled, none of the patients had received any therapy. In the study, sorted CD4+ and CD8+ blood T cells from patients with severe aplastic anemia and from healthy subjects underwent deep sequencing of TCR repertoires. Patients were enrolled under clinicaltrials.gov protocols 00001620, 01623167, 00001397, 00071045, 00081523 and 00961064 in the USA. Ficoll-Paque density gradient centrifugation was used to isolate peripheral blood mononuclear cells. Before DNA extraction, CD4+ and CD8+ T cells were sorted with FACS or magnetic beads.

This clonotype was picked up many times. Its antigen is unknown. Per-base quality was not reported, and no clone a single base away is much larger than it. This receptor chain uses TRBV7-8 and TRBJ2-3; a tentative D match to TRBD2 spans 6 bases. The sequencing sample was made of sorted CD4+, CD8+, or CD8+CD57+ T cells (not recorded which) from PBMCs. The sequence derives from a human donor with aplastic anemia. The CDR3 protein: CASRFRTTGSTDTQYF. The bases are TGTGCCAGCAGATTCAGGACTACAGGTAGCACAGATACGCAGTATTTT.